Listed below are T cell receptor beta chains from one sample, sequenced in a study of T-cell reconstitution after alpha-beta-depleted transplantation in children. Using its own MiXCR run on the PCR reads, TCRdb lists one record per CDR3 protein. The sample carries around 200,000 distinct CDR3 sequences, roughly 6.8% recorded once. This material consisted of PBMCs from the stem cell graft donor, taken from the stem cell graft. These TCRs come from a human donor who donated a stem cell graft to a child with Wiskott-Aldrich syndrome. Each CDR3 is given with its conserved first and last residue. D genes are given only for firm matches. Not every row has a clone size; where given, it reads once, few, many or a size class.

size: many
J: TRBJ1-3
D: TRBD1
V: TRBV5-6
CDR3: CASSFKDRVGNTIYF
DNA: TGTGCCAGCAGCTTTAAAGACAGGGTTGGAAACACCATATATTTT

size: -
J: TRBJ2-1
D: -
V: TRBV19
CDR3: CASKNSGGGGAEFF
DNA: TGTGCCAGTAAGAACAGTGGGGGTGGGGGAGCAGAGTTCTTC

size: many
J: TRBJ1-5
D: TRBD1
V: TRBV12-3/TRBV12-4
CDR3: CASSSGTVSNQPQHF
DNA: TGTGCCAGCAGTTCAGGGACAGTTAGCAATCAGCCCCAGCATTTT

size: many
J: TRBJ2-3
D: TRBD2
V: TRBV7-9
CDR3: CASSTWGLAGADTQYF
DNA: TGTGCCAGCAGCACGTGGGGACTAGCGGGCGCAGATACGCAGTATTTT

size: many
J: TRBJ1-3
D: -
V: TRBV7-9
CDR3: CASSDGPGLGNTIYF
DNA: TGTGCCAGCAGCGACGGCCCAGGACTTGGAAACACCATATATTTT

size: many
J: TRBJ2-1
D: TRBD2
V: TRBV12-3/TRBV12-4
CDR3: CASSLNGRAYNEQFF
DNA: TGTGCCAGCAGTTTAAACGGGAGGGCCTACAATGAGCAGTTCTTC

size: few
J: TRBJ2-2
D: -
V: TRBV3-1
CDR3: CASSQDPTGELFF
DNA: TGTGCCAGCAGCCAAGATCCCACCGGGGAGCTGTTTTTT

size: many
J: TRBJ1-1
D: -
V: TRBV20-1
CDR3: CSALILGAGLSFF
DNA: TGCAGTGCTTTAATACTCGGGGCAGGTTTATCTTTCTTT

size: -
J: TRBJ1-5
D: -
V: TRBV20-1
CDR3: CSARPPRGGNQPQHF
DNA: TGCAGTGCTAGACCCCCGCGAGGGGGCAATCAGCCCCAGCATTTT

size: many
J: TRBJ1-1
D: -
V: TRBV20-1
CDR3: CSARDGNANTEAFF
DNA: TGCAGTGCTAGAGACGGGAACGCGAACACTGAAGCTTTCTTT

size: many
J: TRBJ1-2
D: TRBD1
V: TRBV12-3/TRBV12-4
CDR3: CASSLTGYYGYTF
DNA: TGTGCCAGCAGTTTGACAGGGTACTATGGCTACACCTTC

size: many
J: TRBJ2-7
D: TRBD1
V: TRBV24-1
CDR3: CATSDPGQEKTYEQYF
DNA: TGTGCCACCAGTGATCCGGGACAGGAAAAAACCTACGAGCAGTACTTC

size: few
J: TRBJ2-1
D: -
V: TRBV5-1
CDR3: CASSARGVRGTSYNEQFF
DNA: TGCGCCAGCAGCGCCCGGGGCGTACGGGGGACCTCCTACAATGAGCAGTTCTTC